The following is a T cell receptor (beta chain) sequence with its context. It lacks a known antigen. No base quality values were provided; no much bigger clone lies one nucleotide off. Reading from cysteine to phenylalanine, the CDR3 counts 17 amino acids. Of all the DNA, just the CDR3 is kept, 51 bases in frame from base 1. V and J lose 3 bases and 0 bases, and a span of 15 bases separates them. CDR1 and CDR2, per the germline V gene (reference sequence), are LNHDA and SQIVND. These data are taken from a study of primary melanoma T cells and metastatic recurrence (TCRdb year 2020). Regarding the complete study: The cohort was made up of about 200 primary melanomas of stage T2 to T4, with thickness greater than 1 mm. Whether T-cell fraction and T-cell repertoire clonality in primary melanoma tumors predicted patient outcome was tested in the study. The T-cell fraction measured by TCR beta sequencing was compared against progression-free survival as the clinical outcome. Histopathological grading of tumor-infiltrating lymphocytes was compared with the T-cell fraction derived from sequencing. Overall study outcomes, separate from this receptor: Tumor T-cell fraction was reported to predict progression-free survival independently of thickness, ulceration, mitotic rate and age. Reportedly, adding T-cell fraction to tumor thickness improved progression-free survival prediction more than adding any other histopathological variable did. Regardless of nodal disease, mitotic rate or ulceration status, a T-cell fraction above 20% appeared to be protective. An effective T-cell-mediated antitumor response in primary melanoma was presented by the authors only as a suggestion rather than as a demonstrated mechanism.

Library preparation employed the immunoSEQ multiplex PCR assay. Primary melanoma tumor tissue underwent high-throughput sequencing of the T-cell receptor beta chain. On the study's bioinformatics: The repertoire analyses covered TCRB CDR3 sharing between samples and the distribution of insertions and deletions. A gradient-boosted model ranked how well the T-cell fraction predicted outcome compared with histopathological variables. TCRdb re-hosts the immuneACCESS table, in-frame sequences only. Its copies lack some clones; in the studies checked, an unresolved V gene accounts for under half of them, and the cause for the rest is not known. V and J calls and clone size are those listed in that table; D and trimming were worked out from the DNA. The sample table shows roughly 300 clones, and 90% are seen once. Clones ranked in the top ten supply 10% to 14% of the sample. Patients had primary melanoma that had been surgically resected and was considered potentially curable but at risk of metastatic recurrence.

The chain joins TRBV19 to TRBJ2-1; the D gene remains uncertain. The clonotype was recovered from a human donor with melanoma. The sample taken for sequencing was melanoma tumor tissue. The CDR3 reads CASSMPRVSSSYNEQFF. Read as DNA, the sequence is TGTGCCAGTAGTATGCCCCGAGTTTCGAGCTCCTACAATGAGCAGTTCTTC.